The 23 T cell receptor beta chains presented below share a single source sample, sequenced in a study of monozygotic twins with inflammatory bowel disease. TCRdb derives one entry per CDR3 protein from the 5' RACE reads, leaving out DNA. This repertoire includes 440,000 or so distinct CDR3 sequences. Source material: blood. These receptors came from a human donor with ulcerative colitis or Crohn's disease, or a healthy co-twin of an affected twin (not recorded which).

CDR3 sequence reads: CASSLQGFDNEQFF. J is TRBJ2-1 and V is TRBV5-1; as DNA is missing, the TRBD1 call by TCRdb cannot be tested. CDR1 and CDR2 (germline): SGHRS, YFSETQ. CDR3 size: 14 residues.

This chain joins TRBV29-1 and TRBJ2-7; no DNA is available, so the TRBD2 call from TCRdb remains unchecked. The CDR3 sequence is 13 residues long. Germline V gene sequence: CDR1 SQVTM, CDR2 ANQGSEA. CDR3 region: CSVESPNYYEQYF.

This chain connects TRBV19 to TRBJ2-2. The CDR3 has 13 amino acids. The germline gives CDR1 LNHDA, CDR2 SQIVND (reference sequence). The CDR3: CASSILRTGELFF. Using reference TRBV19 and TRBJ2-2 for the parts outside the CDR3, the full variable domain is DGGITQSPKYLFRKEGQNVTLSCEQNLNHDAMYWYRQDPGQGLRLIYYSQIVNDFQKGDIAEGYSVSREKKESFPLTVTSAQKNPTAFYLCASSILRTGELFFGEGSRLTVL.

The rearrangement joins TRBV30 to TRBJ2-7; checking the TCRdb D call of TRBD2 is not possible without DNA. Germline loops: CDR1 GTSNPN, CDR2 SVGIG (reference sequence). The CDR3 contains 14 residues. CDR3 amino acids: CAWSGYERVYEQYF.

The chain is built from TRBV12-3 or TRBV12-4 and TRBJ2-7; with no DNA, the TCRdb D assignment of TRBD2 cannot be verified. This CDR3 is built from 15 residues. The CDR3: CASSLAGTSEYEQYF.

The chain is built from TRBV12-3 or TRBV12-4 and TRBJ1-1; checking the TCRdb D call of TRBD1 is not possible without DNA. This CDR3 region has 14 residues. CDR3 sequence reads: CASRLTGFNTEAFF.

The chain uses TRBV7-2 and TRBJ2-7; checking the TCRdb D call of TRBD1 is not possible without DNA. This CDR3 comprises 17 residues. From germline, CDR1 is SGHTA and CDR2 FQGNSA. CDR3 amino acids: CASSLGHRQGPSYEQYF. The whole variable domain, remainder taken from reference TRBV7-2 and TRBJ2-7, is GAGVSQSPSNKVTEKGKDVELRCDPISGHTALYWYRQSLGQGLEFLIYFQGNSAPDKSGLPSDRFSAERTGGSVSTLTIQRTQQEDSAVYLCASSLGHRQGPSYEQYFGPGTRLTVT.

J is TRBJ1-1 and V is TRBV3-1; TCRdb indicates TRBD1, and absent DNA this call remains unverified. This CDR3 comprises 14 residues. From germline, CDR1 is LGHDT and CDR2 YNNKEL (reference sequence). The CDR3 here is CASSPDGGRAEAFF.

V and J are TRBV13 and TRBJ2-7; the D call of TRBD1 rests on TCRdb alone, since no DNA is present to check it. The germline V gene has CDR1 PRHDT and CDR2 FYEKMQ (reference sequence). The CDR3 totals 12 residues. The CDR3 protein is CASSSSTGGQYF. Filled out from reference TRBV13 and TRBJ2-7, the complete variable domain reads AAGVIQSPRHLIKEKRETATLKCYPIPRHDTVYWYQQGPGQDPQFLISFYEKMQSDKGSIPDRFSAQQFSDYHSELNMSSLELGDSALYFCASSSSTGGQYFGPGTRLTVT.

This chain connects TRBV6-2 or TRBV6-3 to TRBJ2-2. The CDR3 is made up of 12 amino acids. In germline, CDR1 is MNHEY, CDR2 SVGEGT. Here the CDR3 reads CASSGRTGELFF.

The chain employs TRBV19 and TRBJ2-7; TCRdb selects TRBD1, and the lack of DNA leaves this call unchecked. Germline CDR1 is LNHDA and CDR2 is SQIVND (reference sequence). This CDR3 spans 11 amino acids. The CDR3 spells CALTSGGEQYF.

The chain links TRBV7-2 to TRBJ2-2; without DNA, the TCRdb call of TRBD1 cannot be checked. Per germline, CDR1 SGHTA and CDR2 FQGNSA. The CDR3 is 16 residues long. The CDR3 loop reads CASSLSRQGHTGELFF.

CDR3 sequence: CSARDGLAGVGEQYF. The V gene is TRBV20-1, the J gene TRBJ2-7; checking the TCRdb D call of TRBD2 is not possible without DNA. This CDR3 contains 15 residues. The germline gives CDR1 DFQATT, CDR2 SNEGSKA (reference sequence).

The chain employs TRBV9 and TRBJ1-6. CDR3 size: 14 residues. Looked up from germline, CDR1 is SGDLS and CDR2 is YYNGEE. CDR3: CAGRSGVDNSPLHF. The full variable domain, in which reference TRBV9 and TRBJ1-6 provide the parts outside the CDR3, is DSGVTQTPKHLITATGQRVTLRCSPRSGDLSVYWYQQSLDQGLQFLIQYYNGEERAKGNILERFSAQQFPDLHSELNLSSLELGDSALYFCAGRSGVDNSPLHFGNGTRLTVT.

The chain joins TRBV3-1 to TRBJ2-3; lacking DNA, the TRBD2 call made by TCRdb goes unchecked. Germline V lookup: CDR1 LGHDT, CDR2 YNNKEL (reference sequence). CDR3 length: 18 residues. The CDR3 here is CASSQPPGLAGGIDTQYF.

V usage is TRBV29-1 and J usage is TRBJ2-2. In germline, CDR1 is SQVTM, CDR2 ANQGSEA. The length of the CDR3 is 12 residues. The chain's CDR3 is CSVETPWKELFF.

V usage is TRBV5-1 and J usage is TRBJ1-2. Germline CDR1 and CDR2: SGHRS and YFSETQ. The CDR3 totals 13 residues. This chain's CDR3 is CASSMDRVRGYTF.

The gene calls are TRBV7-2 and TRBJ2-2; checking the TCRdb D call of TRBD2 is not possible without DNA. Germline V lookup: CDR1 SGHTA, CDR2 FQGNSA. There are 16 residues in the CDR3. CDR3 protein: CASSLKLAGGIGELFF.

This chain joins TRBV25-1 and TRBJ2-1; TCRdb's D gene call, TRBD2, goes unchecked for lack of DNA. The length of the CDR3 is 16 residues. Per germline, CDR1 MGHDK and CDR2 SYGVNS. CDR3 in amino acids: CASSEMGPILGNEQFF.

The CDR3 sequence: CASRRQGGTEAFF. The chain links TRBV6-5 to TRBJ1-1; without DNA, the TCRdb call of TRBD1 cannot be checked. Germline CDR1 reads MNHEY; CDR2 reads SVGAGI. This CDR3 contains 13 residues.

The chain has TRBV4-1 and TRBJ2-7. The germline gives CDR1 MGHRA, CDR2 YSYEKL. This CDR3 contains 14 residues. The CDR3 loop is CASSQGFSGHEQYF.

The chain is built from TRBV12-3 or TRBV12-4 and TRBJ1-2. This CDR3 is 13 amino acids long. The CDR3 reads CASSSSSNYGYTF.

The chain has TRBV18 and TRBJ1-1; there is no DNA to check the TCRdb D call of TRBD1. The germline V gene encodes CDR1 KGHSH and CDR2 LQKENI. CDR3 length equals 15 residues. The CDR3 sequence is CASSPLNRGGTEAFF.